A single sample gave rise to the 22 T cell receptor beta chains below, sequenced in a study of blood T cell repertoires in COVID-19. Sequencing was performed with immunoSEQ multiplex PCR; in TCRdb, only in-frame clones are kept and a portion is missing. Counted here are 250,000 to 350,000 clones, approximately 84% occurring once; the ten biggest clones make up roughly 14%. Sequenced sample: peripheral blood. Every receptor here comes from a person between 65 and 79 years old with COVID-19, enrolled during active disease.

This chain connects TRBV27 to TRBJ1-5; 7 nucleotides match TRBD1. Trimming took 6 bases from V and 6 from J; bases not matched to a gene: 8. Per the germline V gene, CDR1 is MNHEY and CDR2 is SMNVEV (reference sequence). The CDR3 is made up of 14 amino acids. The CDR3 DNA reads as TGTGCCAGCAGGGTGGGACAGTCCACTCAGCCCCAGCATTTT. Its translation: CASRVGQSTQPQHF.

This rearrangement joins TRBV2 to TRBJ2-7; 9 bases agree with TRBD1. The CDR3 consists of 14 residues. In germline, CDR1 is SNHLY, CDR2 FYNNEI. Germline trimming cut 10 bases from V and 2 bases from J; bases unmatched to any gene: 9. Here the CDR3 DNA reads TGTGCCACTAAACCCCGGGACAGGGCCTACGAGCAGTACTTC. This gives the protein CATKPRDRAYEQYF.

The CDR3 spells CATKGGGRETQYF. In nucleotides, the CDR3 is TGTGCCACCAAGGGAGGGGGACGAGAGACCCAGTACTTC. The gene calls are TRBV24-1 and TRBJ2-5; D is possibly TRBD2 (7 bases). This CDR3 is 13 amino acids long. Germline loops: CDR1 KGHDR, CDR2 SFDVKD. V lost 8 bases, J lost 4 bases, and 13 bases lay in between.

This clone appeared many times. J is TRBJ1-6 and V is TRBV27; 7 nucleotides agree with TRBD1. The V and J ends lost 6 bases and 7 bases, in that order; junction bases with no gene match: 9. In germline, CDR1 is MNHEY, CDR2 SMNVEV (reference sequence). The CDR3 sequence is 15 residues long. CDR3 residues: CASSTINRGNSPLHF. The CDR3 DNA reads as TGTGCCAGCAGCACAATTAACAGGGGAAATTCACCCCTCCACTTT.

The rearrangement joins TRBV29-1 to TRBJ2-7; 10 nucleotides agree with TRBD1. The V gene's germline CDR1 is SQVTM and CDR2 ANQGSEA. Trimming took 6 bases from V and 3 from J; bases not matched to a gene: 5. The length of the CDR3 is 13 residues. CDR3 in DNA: TGCAGCGTCACATGGACAGGGGGCTACGAGCAGTACTTC. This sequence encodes CSVTWTGGYEQYF.

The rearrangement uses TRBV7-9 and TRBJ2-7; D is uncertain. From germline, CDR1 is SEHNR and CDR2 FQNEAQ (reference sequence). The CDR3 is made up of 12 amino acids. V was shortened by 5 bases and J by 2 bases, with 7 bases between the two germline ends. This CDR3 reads CASSRTPYEQYF. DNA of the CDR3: TGTGCCAGCAGCCGAACACCCTACGAGCAGTACTTC.

The CDR3 region is CASSQVAGDETQYF. In nucleotides, the CDR3 is TGCGCCAGCAGCCAAGTGGCAGGGGATGAGACCCAGTACTTC. This sequence joins TRBV4-3 and TRBJ2-5; tentative D call: TRBD1 (6 bases). Germline CDR1 reads LGHNA; CDR2 reads YSLEER. The CDR3 extends over 14 amino acids. The germline V and J ends were trimmed by 1 base and 5 bases, with 11 bases remaining between them.

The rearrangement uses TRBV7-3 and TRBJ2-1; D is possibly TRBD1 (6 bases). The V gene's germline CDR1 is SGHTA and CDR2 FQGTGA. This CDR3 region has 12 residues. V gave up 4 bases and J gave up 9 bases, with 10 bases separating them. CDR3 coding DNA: TGTGCCAGCAGCTCTGTCAGGGGTGAGCAGTTCTTC. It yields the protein CASSSVRGEQFF.

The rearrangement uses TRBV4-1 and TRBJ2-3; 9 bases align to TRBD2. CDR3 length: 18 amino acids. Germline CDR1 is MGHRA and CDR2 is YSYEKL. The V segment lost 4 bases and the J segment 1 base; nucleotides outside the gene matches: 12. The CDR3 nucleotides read TGCGCCAGCAGCCCCACCCCCCCTAGCGGGACCGGCACAGATACGCAGTATTTT. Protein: CASSPTPPSGTGTDTQYF.

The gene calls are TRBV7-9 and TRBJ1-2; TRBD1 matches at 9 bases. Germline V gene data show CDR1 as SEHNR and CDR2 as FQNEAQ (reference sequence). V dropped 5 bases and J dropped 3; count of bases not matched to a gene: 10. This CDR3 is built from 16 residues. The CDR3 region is CASSPRDREVDYGYTF. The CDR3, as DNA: TGTGCCAGCAGCCCCCGGGACAGGGAGGTTGACTATGGCTACACCTTC.

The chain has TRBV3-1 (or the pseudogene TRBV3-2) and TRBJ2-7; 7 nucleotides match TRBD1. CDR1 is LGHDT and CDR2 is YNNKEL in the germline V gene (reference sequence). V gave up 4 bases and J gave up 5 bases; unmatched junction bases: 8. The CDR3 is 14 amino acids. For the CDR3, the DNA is TGTGCCAGCAGCCTTAAAGGTGACAGGGACGAGCAGTACTTC. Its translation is CASSLKGDRDEQYF.

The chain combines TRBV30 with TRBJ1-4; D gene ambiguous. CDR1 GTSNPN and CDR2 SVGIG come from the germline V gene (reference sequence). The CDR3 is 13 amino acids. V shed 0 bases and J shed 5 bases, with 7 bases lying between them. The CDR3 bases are TGTGCCTGGAGTGTTGGCAGGAATGAAAAACTGTTTTTT. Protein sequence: CAWSVGRNEKLFF.

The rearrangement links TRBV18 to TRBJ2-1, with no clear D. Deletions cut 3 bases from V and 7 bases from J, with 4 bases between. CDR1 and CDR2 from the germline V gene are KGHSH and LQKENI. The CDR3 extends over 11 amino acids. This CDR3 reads CASSPANEQFF. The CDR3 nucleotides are TGTGCCAGCTCACCGGCTAATGAGCAGTTCTTC. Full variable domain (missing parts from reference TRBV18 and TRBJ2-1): NAGVMQNPRHLVRRRGQEARLRCSPMKGHSHVYWYRQLPEEGLKFMVYLQKENIIDESGMPKERFSAEFPKEGPSILRIQQVVRGDSAAYFCASSPANEQFFGPGTRLTVL.

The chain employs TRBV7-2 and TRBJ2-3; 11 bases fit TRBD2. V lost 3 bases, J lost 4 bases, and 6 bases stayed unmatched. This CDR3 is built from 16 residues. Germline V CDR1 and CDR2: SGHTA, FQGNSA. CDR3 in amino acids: CASSFIAGGDADTQYF. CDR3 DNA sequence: TGTGCCAGCAGCTTTATAGCGGGGGGGGATGCAGATACGCAGTATTTT.

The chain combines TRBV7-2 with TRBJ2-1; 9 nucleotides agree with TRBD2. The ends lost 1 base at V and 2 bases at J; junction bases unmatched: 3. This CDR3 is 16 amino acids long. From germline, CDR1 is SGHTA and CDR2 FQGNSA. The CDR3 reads CASSLVAGGTYNEQFF. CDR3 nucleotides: TGTGCCAGCAGCTTAGTTGCGGGGGGGACCTACAATGAGCAGTTCTTC.

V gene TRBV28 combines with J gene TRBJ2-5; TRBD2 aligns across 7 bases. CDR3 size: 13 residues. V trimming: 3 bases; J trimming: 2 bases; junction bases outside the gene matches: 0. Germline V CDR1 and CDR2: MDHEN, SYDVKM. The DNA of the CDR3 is TGTGCCAGCAGTTTCGGGGGGCAAGAGACCCAGTACTTC. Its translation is CASSFGGQETQYF.

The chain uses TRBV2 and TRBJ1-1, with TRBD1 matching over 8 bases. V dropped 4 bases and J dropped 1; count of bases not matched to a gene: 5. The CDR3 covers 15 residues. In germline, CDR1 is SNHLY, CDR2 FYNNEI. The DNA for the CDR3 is TGTGCCAGCAGTGGACAGGGGACGAGGAACACTGAAGCTTTCTTT. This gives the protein CASSGQGTRNTEAFF.

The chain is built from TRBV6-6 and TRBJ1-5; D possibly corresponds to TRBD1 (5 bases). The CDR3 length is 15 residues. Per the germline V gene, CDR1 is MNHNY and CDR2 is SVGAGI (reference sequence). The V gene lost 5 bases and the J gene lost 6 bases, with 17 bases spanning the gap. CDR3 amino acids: CASSLTVGGSQPQHF. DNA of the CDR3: TGTGCCAGCAGTCTCACGGTGGGGGGTAGTCAGCCCCAGCATTTT.

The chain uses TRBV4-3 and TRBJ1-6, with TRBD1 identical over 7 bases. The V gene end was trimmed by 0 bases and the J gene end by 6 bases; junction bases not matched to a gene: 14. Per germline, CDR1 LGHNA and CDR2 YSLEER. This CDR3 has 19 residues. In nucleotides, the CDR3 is TGCGCCAGCAGCCAAGATAGCGAGTTGGAGACAGGGATTAATTCACCCCTCCACTTT. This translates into CASSQDSELETGINSPLHF.

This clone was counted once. The CDR3 here is CASSPTGGTAGYTF. CDR3 nucleotide sequence: TGTGCCAGCAGCCCCACAGGGGGTACAGCTGGCTACACCTTC. The chain combines TRBV6-6 with TRBJ1-2; 8 bases are a match to TRBD1. V shed 6 bases, J shed 7 bases, and the junction held 10 bases outside the gene matches. Germline V gives CDR1 MNHNY, CDR2 SVGAGI (reference sequence). This CDR3 is 14 amino acids long.

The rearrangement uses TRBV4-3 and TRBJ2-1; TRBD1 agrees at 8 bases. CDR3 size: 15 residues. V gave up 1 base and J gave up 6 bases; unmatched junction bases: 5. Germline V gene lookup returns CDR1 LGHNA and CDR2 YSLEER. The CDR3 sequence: CASSQVDRGFNEQFF. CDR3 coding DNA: TGCGCCAGCAGCCAAGTCGACAGGGGCTTCAATGAGCAGTTCTTC.

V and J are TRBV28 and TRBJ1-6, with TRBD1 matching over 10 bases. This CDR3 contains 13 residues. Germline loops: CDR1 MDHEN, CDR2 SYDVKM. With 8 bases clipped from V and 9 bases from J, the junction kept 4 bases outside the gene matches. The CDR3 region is CASLGQGFSPLHF. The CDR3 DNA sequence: TGTGCCAGCCTGGGACAGGGGTTTTCACCCCTCCACTTT.